These T cell receptor beta chains were read from a single sample in a study of blood T cell repertoires in COVID-19. The data were produced by immunoSEQ multiplex PCR, yet TCRdb's version contains in-frame clones alone and is incomplete. The sample has tens of thousands of clones; around 86% are singletons. Sequencing input: peripheral blood. Source of these receptors: a man aged 45-65 years with active COVID-19. Each CDR3 is given with its conserved first and last residue. The D gene is left open where the match is weak. A clone size is listed for some rows: how often the clone was seen (once, few, many), or a class if it is expanded.

J: TRBJ1-2; size: .; D: .; V: TRBV5-1; DNA: TGCGCCAGCAGCTTTCGGTCAGGGTATGGTAACTATGGCTACACCTTC; CDR3: CASSFRSGYGNYGYTF
J: TRBJ2-2; size: once; D: .; V: TRBV19; DNA: TGTGCCAGCTGGAGGTCAGGGAGGACCGGGGAGCTGTTTTTT; CDR3: CASWRSGRTGELFF
J: TRBJ2-5; size: .; D: TRBD2; V: TRBV7-2; DNA: TGTGCCAGCGGAGGGACTAGCGGGAGTAAGACCCAGTACTTC; CDR3: CASGGTSGSKTQYF
J: TRBJ2-7; size: .; D: TRBD1; V: TRBV5-1; DNA: TGCGCCAGCTCGACAGGGTCTCTCGGCGAGCAGTACTTC; CDR3: CASSTGSLGEQYF
J: TRBJ2-3; size: .; D: TRBD2; V: TRBV19; DNA: TGTGCCAGTAGCGAACAGGGAGGACTAGCGACAGATACGCAGTATTTT; CDR3: CASSEQGGLATDTQYF
J: TRBJ2-5; size: once; D: .; V: TRBV6-1; DNA: TGTGCCAGCAGTGACCCACTGGAGACCCAGTACTTC; CDR3: CASSDPLETQYF
J: TRBJ1-2; size: .; D: .; V: TRBV28; DNA: TGTGCCAGCAGTTTCGGCGGGACGGTTATCTATGGCTACACCTTC; CDR3: CASSFGGTVIYGYTF
J: TRBJ1-2; size: .; D: TRBD1; V: TRBV28; DNA: TGTGCCAGCACCCGACCGGGACAGGTATACTATGGCTACACCTTC; CDR3: CASTRPGQVYYGYTF
J: TRBJ1-1; size: .; D: .; V: TRBV5-1; DNA: TGCGCCAGCAGTTTCGAGTTGAACACTGAAGCTTTCTTT; CDR3: CASSFELNTEAFF
J: TRBJ1-5; size: .; D: .; V: TRBV28; DNA: TGTGCCCTCCGCCACAGTCTCAGGCGGGAACAAAGGCAGCCCCAGCATTTT; CDR3: CALRHSLRREQRQPQHF
J: TRBJ2-1; size: .; D: TRBD2; V: TRBV27; DNA: TGTGCCAGCAGTTATATTAGCGGGGGGGACAATGAGCAGTTCTTC; CDR3: CASSYISGGDNEQFF
J: TRBJ1-2; size: .; D: TRBD1; V: TRBV7-3; DNA: TGTGCCAGCAGCCTCTACCGGGACAGTGGCTACACCTTC; CDR3: CASSLYRDSGYTF
J: TRBJ2-3; size: .; D: .; V: TRBV24-1; DNA: TGTGCCGCCTCGGGGGGCCCCACAGATACGCAGTATTTT; CDR3: CAASGGPTDTQYF
J: TRBJ1-4; size: .; D: .; V: TRBV19; DNA: TGTGCCAGTAGTATGCGGGCAACTAATGAAAAACTGTTTTTT; CDR3: CASSMRATNEKLFF
J: TRBJ1-5; size: once; D: TRBD1; V: TRBV28; DNA: TGTGCCAGCAGCCTTCGGGACGATTTCGGACAGGGAAATCAGCCCCAGCATTTT; CDR3: CASSLRDDFGQGNQPQHF
J: TRBJ1-1; size: .; D: TRBD1; V: TRBV2; DNA: TGTGCCAGCAGATGGACAGGGGCGAACACTGAAGCTTTCTTT; CDR3: CASRWTGANTEAFF
J: TRBJ1-1; size: .; D: .; V: TRBV4-3; DNA: TGCGCCAGCAGCCAAAGGGAGTATCAAACTGAGAACACTGAAGCTTTCTTT; CDR3: CASSQREYQTENTEAFF
J: TRBJ2-1; size: .; D: TRBD2; V: TRBV7-3; DNA: TGTGCCAGCGCCAAGTCTAGCGGGCCCAATGAGCAGTTCTTC; CDR3: CASAKSSGPNEQFF
J: TRBJ2-3; size: .; D: TRBD2; V: TRBV28; DNA: TGTGCCAGCAGTTTCTCGCGGGAGATAGATACGCAGTATTTT; CDR3: CASSFSREIDTQYF
J: TRBJ1-2; size: .; D: TRBD1; V: TRBV30; DNA: TGTGCCAAACAAACAGGGGGCAGTGGCTACACCTTC; CDR3: CAKQTGGSGYTF
J: TRBJ2-3; size: .; D: TRBD1; V: TRBV25-1; DNA: TGTGCCAGCAGTGTCCAGCCTACAGGGGCAGATACGCAGTATTTT; CDR3: CASSVQPTGADTQYF
J: TRBJ2-6; size: .; D: TRBD2; V: TRBV6-4; DNA: TGTGCCAGCAGTGAGGGGGGGGCTGGGGCCAACGTCCTGACTTTC; CDR3: CASSEGGAGANVLTF
J: TRBJ2-5; size: .; D: TRBD1; V: TRBV6-2/TRBV6-3; DNA: TGTGCCAGCAGTCACAAACAGGGGGAAGAGACCCAGTACTTC; CDR3: CASSHKQGEETQYF
J: TRBJ1-5; size: .; D: .; V: TRBV10-3; DNA: TGTGCCATCAGTGAGTCATCTCCCTATAGCAATCAGCCCCAGCATTTT; CDR3: CAISESSPYSNQPQHF
J: TRBJ1-2; size: .; D: TRBD1; V: TRBV7-2; DNA: TGTGCCAGCAGCTTAACAGGGGATGGCTACACCTTC; CDR3: CASSLTGDGYTF
J: TRBJ1-1; size: .; D: .; V: TRBV19; DNA: TGTGCCAGGGAGCCGGGACAAGGGCAAATGAACACTGAAGCTTTCTTT; CDR3: CAREPGQGQMNTEAFF
J: TRBJ1-1; size: .; D: TRBD1; V: TRBV6-5; DNA: TGTGCCAGCAGAGAGACAGGGGGCACTGAAGCTTTCTTT; CDR3: CASRETGGTEAFF
J: TRBJ2-2; size: .; D: TRBD2; V: TRBV2; DNA: TGTGCCAGCGGTAGCGGGAGGGCCTTCGGGGAGCTGTTTTTT; CDR3: CASGSGRAFGELFF
J: TRBJ2-3; size: .; D: TRBD2; V: TRBV19; DNA: TGTGCCAGTAGTAGCCCGGGACTAGGAGATACGCAGTATTTT; CDR3: CASSSPGLGDTQYF
J: TRBJ2-1; size: .; D: TRBD2; V: TRBV7-2; DNA: TGTGCCAGCAGCTTAGCGACTAGCGGTGGGAATGAGCAGTTCTTC; CDR3: CASSLATSGGNEQFF
J: TRBJ2-7; size: .; D: TRBD1; V: TRBV27; DNA: TGTGCCAGCAGTTTAGGACAGGGGGCTTACGAGCAGTACTTC; CDR3: CASSLGQGAYEQYF
J: TRBJ2-3; size: once; D: .; V: TRBV10-3; DNA: TGTGCCATCAGTGAACTAAGAGGGACTAGCACAGATACGCAGTATTTT; CDR3: CAISELRGTSTDTQYF
J: TRBJ1-4; size: once; D: .; V: TRBV10-2; DNA: TGCGCCAGCAGTGAGACGGGGGCAACTAATGAAAAACTGTTTTTT; CDR3: CASSETGATNEKLFF
J: TRBJ1-2; size: many; D: TRBD1; V: TRBV11-1; DNA: TGTGCCAGCAGCCTATTAGGACAGGTTCTCACCTTC; CDR3: CASSLLGQVLTF
J: TRBJ1-1; size: .; D: .; V: TRBV15; DNA: TGTGCCACCAGCACGATGGGGGGGTATGGCACTGAAGCTTTCTTT; CDR3: CATSTMGGYGTEAFF
J: TRBJ1-2; size: .; D: .; V: TRBV28; DNA: TGTGCCAGCATCACCTTGGGGCTGAACTATGGCTACACCTTC; CDR3: CASITLGLNYGYTF
J: TRBJ2-7; size: once; D: .; V: TRBV9; DNA: TGTGCCAGCAGCACCGGCTACGAGCAGTACTTC; CDR3: CASSTGYEQYF
J: TRBJ2-1; size: .; D: TRBD2; V: TRBV19; DNA: TGTGCCAGTAGTGCTATGCTAGCGGGGAACTACAATGAGCAGTTCTTC; CDR3: CASSAMLAGNYNEQFF
J: TRBJ2-2; size: .; D: TRBD2; V: TRBV5-1; DNA: TGCGCCAGCAGCGTCGGGGGGGCCTCCGGGGAGCTGTTTTTT; CDR3: CASSVGGASGELFF
J: TRBJ2-7; size: .; D: .; V: TRBV7-8; DNA: TGTGCCAGCAGCTTAGTATCAGGCGCGCTATTCCACGAGCAGTACTTC; CDR3: CASSLVSGALFHEQYF
J: TRBJ2-3; size: .; D: TRBD2; V: TRBV12-3/TRBV12-4; DNA: TGTGCCAGCAGGAGGACTAGCAGCAATACGCAGTATTTT; CDR3: CASRRTSSNTQYF
J: TRBJ2-3; size: few; D: .; V: TRBV6-5; DNA: TGTGCCCTGGCAGGGGATACGGATACGCAGTATTTT; CDR3: CALAGDTDTQYF
J: TRBJ2-5; size: .; D: .; V: TRBV29-1; DNA: TGCAGCGTTGAAGTCCCCCCCGGGGCCCAGTACTTC; CDR3: CSVEVPPGAQYF
J: TRBJ1-5; size: .; D: .; V: TRBV6-1; DNA: TGTGCCAGCAGTGAAGGTGGCCTCGATTTTCTGGGGGGACAGCCCCAGCATTTT; CDR3: CASSEGGLDFLGGQPQHF
J: TRBJ1-1; size: .; D: TRBD1; V: TRBV7-2; DNA: TGTGCCAGCAGCCTGACAGGGACGTCTGAAGCTTTCTTT; CDR3: CASSLTGTSEAFF
J: TRBJ1-3; size: .; D: .; V: TRBV12-3/TRBV12-4; DNA: TGTGCCAGCAGTGGCGGGGGGATGAACACCATATATTTT; CDR3: CASSGGGMNTIYF
J: TRBJ1-1; size: once; D: TRBD1; V: TRBV25-1; DNA: TGTGCCAGCAGTGACGACAGGGGGCGTGTCGTCGCTTTCTTT; CDR3: CASSDDRGRVVAFF
J: TRBJ2-7; size: .; D: .; V: TRBV11-2; DNA: TGTGCCAGCAGCTTAGGCCAGGGGAACGAGCAGTACTTC; CDR3: CASSLGQGNEQYF
J: TRBJ1-2; size: .; D: .; V: TRBV28; DNA: TGTGCCAGCAGTTTGCGGGACTATGGCTACACCTTC; CDR3: CASSLRDYGYTF
J: TRBJ1-6; size: .; D: .; V: TRBV11-1; DNA: TGTGCCAGCAGCTTAGGGCAGTATAATTCACCCCTCCACTTT; CDR3: CASSLGQYNSPLHF